This T cell receptor beta chain was documented in a study of T-cell reconstitution after alpha-beta-depleted transplantation in children. The library targeted TCRbeta and was prepared with unique molecular identifiers. TCRdb itself ran the PCR reads through MiXCR, one entry per CDR3 protein. The table lists about 110,000 distinct CDR3 sequences, 5.5% to 6.5% of them singletons. The sequence was collected from a male patient aged 2-10 years who had a stem cell transplant for acute lymphoblastic leukemia, so the T cells may come from the graft donor. Material: PBMCs, mostly from graft donor cells, obtained 360 days after TCRalphabeta/CD19-depleted stem cell transplant.

The CDR3 region is CASSVGTVSYNEQFF. CDR3 in DNA: TGTGCCAGCAGCGTGGGGACAGTCTCCTACAATGAGCAGTTCTTC. This sequence joins TRBV9 and TRBJ2-1; 7 positions agree with TRBD1. This CDR3 comprises 15 residues. CDR1 is SGDLS and CDR2 is YYNGEE in the germline V gene. V dropped 2 bases and J dropped 0; count of bases not matched to a gene: 2.